The clone carrying this T cell receptor (beta chain) turned up a few times. Its target is not known. The data stem from a study of beta chain features in type 1 diabetes. Study at large: Across every sample, around 100,000,000 sorted cells were examined in total. General study results and limits: For patients, the naive, central memory and Treg TCRB repertoires appeared more alike than for healthy donors. Moderate but significant shortening of TCRB CDR3s was recorded in all four CD4+ subsets from Type 1 diabetes patients.

The isolated RNA, all of it, was reverse transcribed, so expressed TCRB transcripts were what got sequenced. Each sample of naive, central memory or regulatory T cells had, on average, around 3.3 million reads. Sequencing was performed with immunoSEQ multiplex PCR; in TCRdb, only in-frame clones are kept and a portion is missing. The sample includes approximately 280,000 clones, 15% of them seen just once. J was trimmed by 11 bases and V by 1 base; bases with no gene match: 10. The CDR3 consists of 15 residues. CDR1 and CDR2 (germline): SNHLY, FYNNEI. The chain uses TRBV2 and TRBJ2-7, with 11 positions matching TRBD2. The TCR was taken from a young man with type 1 diabetes. Sequences were obtained from naive CD4+ T cells from blood. As DNA, the CDR3 is TGTGCCAGCAGTGAAGAGAAACTAGCGGGAGAGGATAAGTACTTC. It translates to CASSEEKLAGEDKYF.